The T cell receptor beta chain described here comes from a study of CD8+CD57+ T cells in acquired aplastic anemia. As for the study in general: Sorted CD4+ and CD8+ cells gave a mean 3.2 ug DNA, range roughly 0.19 to 27.4 ug. The study's findings and limits: Overlap between patients and controls comprised 25 to 30 CD8+ CDR3 sequences.

V was trimmed by 5 bases and J by 2 bases, leaving 6 bases between them. The CDR3 is 11 residues long. Germline V gene sequence: CDR1 DFQATT, CDR2 SNEGSKA (reference sequence). This clonotype was counted ten times or more. Antigen unknown. CDR3 and TCR beta VDJ profiling relied on a genomic DNA template. TCRdb reprocessed the reads via MiXCR and lists one record per CDR3 protein. The table shows some 200,000 distinct CDR3 sequences, with about a third occurring only once. Sequenced input: sorted CD4+, CD8+, or CD8+CD57+ T cells (not recorded which) from PBMCs. This TCR was sampled from a human donor in good health, serving as a control. The rearrangement joins TRBV20-1 to TRBJ1-1; D is uncertain. CDR3 sequence reads: CSAGINTEAFF. CDR3 DNA sequence: TGCAGTGCTGGGATCAACACTGAAGCTTTCTTT.